Below, one T cell receptor (beta chain) is given with its context. This specimen belongs to a study of PD-1 blockade in classical Hodgkin lymphoma. Brentuximab vedotin exposure varied among the patients, all of whom had relapsed after autologous stem cell transplantation. Each best response was a complete response, a partial response or progressive disease. V was cut by 4 bases and J by 5 bases, with 20 bases left in between. Germline CDR1 and CDR2: SQVTM and ANQGSEA. The CDR3 sequence is 15 residues long. This table comes from immunoSEQ multiplex PCR, and its TCRdb copy is limited to in-frame clones, with some not included. The sample has about 9,600 clones, roughly 92% seen once.

The source of this sequence is a human donor with classical Hodgkin lymphoma. Specimen: peripheral blood mononuclear cells (PBMCs), collected at baseline. This sequence joins TRBV29-1 and TRBJ1-2, with D perhaps matching TRBD1 (5 bases). The CDR3 nucleotides are TGCAGCGTTGGGTCAGGGTCGAGGGGCTTTTATGGCTACACCTTC. Amino acids: CSVGSGSRGFYGYTF.